This T cell receptor (beta chain) was recorded in a study of shared T cell receptors in the human thymus (dated by TCRdb to about 2021). At the level of the whole study: The study examined how self-reactive, shared T-cell receptor alpha chains are generated in the human thymus.

V is trimmed back by 3 bases and J by 7 bases, and the junction contains 7 bases that no gene match accounts for. As encoded in the germline V gene, CDR1 is KGHSH while CDR2 is LQKENI. The cysteine opens and the phenylalanine closes a CDR3 of 15 amino acids. The kept DNA is CDR3 alone, 45 bases in frame from the first base. Library construction relied on the immunoSEQ multiplex PCR assay. Imported from immuneACCESS, the table was reduced by TCRdb to in-frame sequences with V and J called. These copies leave out some clones; in studies compared against another copy, an unresolved V gene accounts for under half, and the cause of the remainder is not known. This sample is represented by about 540,000 clones; around 82% of them were singletons. The ten largest make up more than 0.01% of the sample. Concerning this clone itself: Its antigen is not yet known. Base quality data are lacking; no much larger clone is found one base away.

These data were likewise used in another study, on human thymus T cells. The second study's paper adds: Donors were immunologically healthy infants undergoing open corrective cardiac surgery for congenital heart defects in Finland. The thymus tissue came from surgical resects taken out during corrective cardiac surgery. Usage of V and J gene segments appeared to be biased in both the thymic and the peripheral blood repertoires. The related research found that thymic TCR repertoires overlapped highly between unrelated individuals. The study described the TCR alpha and beta repertoires in fewer than 10 infant thymus samples and a few matching peripheral blood samples. The infant donors were about 6 to 244 days old, and the cohort included roughly six males and a couple of females. After being mechanically released from the tissue, thymocytes were kept at -70 degrees C in pellets of about 8.5-32 million cells. A QIAsymphony instrument was used to extract genomic DNA from frozen cell pellets. TCRB and TCRAD loci were amplified from a standardized quantity of quality-controlled genomic DNA using the immunoSEQ multiplex PCR assay. The amplicons covered the V(D)J region and were long enough to include the CDR3 and to identify the V and J genes. Through the commercial immunoSEQ service, the amplicons were sequenced on an Illumina platform. Primer bias and sequencing errors were corrected as previously described, and TCRAD and TCRB definitions were based on the IMGT database. Repertoires were analysed with immunoSEQ Analyzer 3.0 and VDJTools, covering basic statistics, V/J segment usage, diversity estimates, rarefaction and pairwise overlap. Diversity was estimated with Chao1, ChaoE, Efron-Thisted, Shannon and inverse Simpson indices, and also on datasets down-sampled to the smallest sample. Repertoire overlap was determined by strict matching of CDR3 nucleotide sequence, V gene and J gene, and Jaccard-based multidimensional scaling clustering was applied. Thymus samples yielded on average roughly 800,000 unique TCRB clonotypes, compared with 80,000 to 85,000 from blood samples.

This sequence uses TRBV18 and TRBJ2-1; 9 bases in between match TRBD1. Input material: thymocytes. The TCR was taken from a boy younger than two with a congenital heart defect. Donor details come from another sample of the same person, matched by shared clones. Here the CDR3 is given as CASSPLGTGRNEQFF. The nucleotides read TGTGCCAGCTCACCGCTCGGGACAGGGAGAAATGAGCAGTTCTTC.